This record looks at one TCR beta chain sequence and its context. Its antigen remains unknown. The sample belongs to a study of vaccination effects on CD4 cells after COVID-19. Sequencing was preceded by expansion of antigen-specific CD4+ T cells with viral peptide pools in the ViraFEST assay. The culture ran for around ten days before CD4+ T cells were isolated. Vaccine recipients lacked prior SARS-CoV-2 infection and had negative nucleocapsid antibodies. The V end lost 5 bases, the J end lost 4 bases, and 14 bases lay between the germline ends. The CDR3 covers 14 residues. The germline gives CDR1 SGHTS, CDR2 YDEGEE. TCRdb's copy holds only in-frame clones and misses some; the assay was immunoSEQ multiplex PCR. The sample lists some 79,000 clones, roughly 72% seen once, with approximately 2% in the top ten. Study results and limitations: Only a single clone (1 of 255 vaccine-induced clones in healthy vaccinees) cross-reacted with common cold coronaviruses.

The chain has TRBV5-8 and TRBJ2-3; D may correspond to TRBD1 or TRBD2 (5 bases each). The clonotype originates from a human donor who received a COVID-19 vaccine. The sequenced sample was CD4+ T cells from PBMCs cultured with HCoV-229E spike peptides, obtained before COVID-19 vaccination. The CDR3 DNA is TGTGCCAGCAGTCGGCAGGGAGTATCAGATACGCAGTATTTT. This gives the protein CASSRQGVSDTQYF.